The 10 T cell receptor beta chains in this list originate from one sample, sequenced in a study of T cells expressing NK-cell markers. For each CDR3 protein, TCRdb gives one entry from its re-call of the 5' RACE reads, without DNA. Found here are about half a million distinct CDR3 sequences; the top ten clones hold about 1.5%. Sequencing was performed on blood T cells: a sorted CD56 or NKG2C T cell subset, CD4+ or CD8+ T cells, or bulk PBMC T cells (not recorded which). The receptors come from a woman aged 50 to 65 in good health.

The rearrangement links TRBV20-1 to TRBJ2-1. This CDR3 region has 15 residues. Germline loops: CDR1 DFQATT, CDR2 SNEGSKA (reference sequence). CDR3 amino acids: CSAPDRWGFFEEQFF.

V is TRBV25-1 and J is TRBJ2-7; TCRdb's assignment of TRBD1 cannot be checked, as there is no DNA. The CDR3 loop spans 14 amino acids. Germline V CDR1 and CDR2: MGHDK, SYGVNS. This CDR3 is CASRGGSFLYEQYF.

The chain couples TRBV20-1 to TRBJ2-1. Per germline, CDR1 DFQATT and CDR2 SNEGSKA (reference sequence). CDR3 length equals 12 residues. CDR3 sequence: CSARRTIGEQFF.

This rearrangement joins TRBV5-6 to TRBJ2-1; there is no DNA to check the TCRdb D call of TRBD2. The CDR3 contains 16 residues. Per germline, CDR1 SGHDT and CDR2 YYEEEE. The CDR3 loop reads CASSLGGSGRNTEQFF.

The rearrangement links TRBV10-3 to TRBJ1-2; TCRdb's assignment of TRBD1 cannot be checked, as there is no DNA. The CDR3 spans 13 residues. CDR1 is ENHRY and CDR2 is SYGVKD in the germline V gene. CDR3: CASGTSTDYGYTF.

The chain employs TRBV24-1 and TRBJ2-2; there is no DNA to check the TCRdb D call of TRBD2. The CDR3 is 17 residues long. Germline CDR1 and CDR2: KGHDR and SFDVKD. The CDR3 spells CATSDPSGTSTTGELFF.

This chain uses TRBV12-3 or TRBV12-4 with TRBJ2-5; the TCRdb call, TRBD1, lacks DNA for checking. CDR3 length: 13 amino acids. CDR3 in amino acids: CASSLMTGKTQYF.

The chain uses TRBV11-2 and TRBJ2-7; TCRdb indicates TRBD1, and absent DNA this call remains unverified. The CDR3 length is 14 residues. The germline V gene has CDR1 SGHAT and CDR2 FQNNGV. CDR3 amino acids: CASSYARVGNEQYF.

The rearrangement links TRBV6-2 or TRBV6-3 to TRBJ2-7; the D call of TRBD1 rests on TCRdb alone, since no DNA is present to check it. The CDR3 contains 13 residues. Germline V gene lookup returns CDR1 MNHEY and CDR2 SVGEGT. The CDR3 region is CASSSGVSYEQYF.

The chain recombines TRBV10-3 with TRBJ1-5. The CDR3 runs to 14 residues. The germline gives CDR1 ENHRY, CDR2 SYGVKD. The CDR3 region is CAIRHSGSNQPQHF.